The text below deals with one T cell receptor (beta chain). The data stem from a study of PD-L1 blockade in urothelial cancer. Study background: Around 2014, patients got going on atezolizumab, taking 1,200 mg intravenously every 3 weeks. Among blood samples, the median T cell count was some 140,000.

V dropped 1 base and J dropped 9 bases, with 13 bases sitting between them. CDR3 length equals 14 residues. Per germline, CDR1 SGHTA and CDR2 FQGNSA. The method was immunoSEQ multiplex PCR; TCRdb's version includes in-frame clones alone and lacks a portion of them. The sample has tens of thousands of clones; approximately 80% are singletons. V gene TRBV7-2 combines with J gene TRBJ2-1; D might be TRBD1 (6 bases). The sequence came from a man in his sixties or seventies with urothelial cancer. This specimen consisted of PBMCs, obtained around atezolizumab (anti-PD-L1) treatment. The CDR3, as DNA: TGTGCCAGCAGCTTAGGGGTCACAGGGACTGAGCAGTTCTTC. Its translation: CASSLGVTGTEQFF.